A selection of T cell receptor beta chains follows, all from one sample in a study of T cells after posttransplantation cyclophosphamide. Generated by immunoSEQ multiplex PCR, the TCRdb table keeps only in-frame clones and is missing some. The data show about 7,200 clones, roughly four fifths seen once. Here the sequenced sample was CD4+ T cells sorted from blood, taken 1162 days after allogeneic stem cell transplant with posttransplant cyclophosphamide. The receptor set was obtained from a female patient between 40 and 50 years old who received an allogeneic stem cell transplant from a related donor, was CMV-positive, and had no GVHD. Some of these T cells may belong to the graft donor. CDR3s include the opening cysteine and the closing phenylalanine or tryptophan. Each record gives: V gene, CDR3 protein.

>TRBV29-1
CSARQGSETQYF
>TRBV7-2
CASSARVGNQPQHF
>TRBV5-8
CASSFLAGVGGELFF
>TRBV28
CASSIQGEQYF
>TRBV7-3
CASSLLGTSTGELFF
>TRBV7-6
CASSLRQGTYNEQFF
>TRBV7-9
CASSLRETGGAFF
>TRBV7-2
CASSYRGYEQYF
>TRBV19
CASSWAAGGELFF
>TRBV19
CASSEWRGGSDTQYF
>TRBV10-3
CAISESTGTKEELFF
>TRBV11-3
CASSWGGTDTQYF
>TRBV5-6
CASSPDSARQRAFF
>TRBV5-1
CASRRGISSGGRINEQFF
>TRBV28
CASTTIGTGGDYGYTF
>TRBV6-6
CASSYSGGGPRNEQFF
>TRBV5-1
CASSERGAGTDTQYF
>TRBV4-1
CASSLRPTGYTDTQYF
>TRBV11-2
CASSLMSIGTEAFF
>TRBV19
CASSRVGNSPLHF
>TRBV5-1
CASSLRTAPTSTEAFF
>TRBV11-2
CASSLAGLEGSPLHF
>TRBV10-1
CASSETFGTRSNEQFF
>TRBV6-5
CASSQTGAANTEAFF
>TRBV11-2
CASSPTGGTEAFF
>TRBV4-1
CASSLLAGGTGELFF
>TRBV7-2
CASSLGGWSSYEQYF
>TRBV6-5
CASSYEGELHYGYTF
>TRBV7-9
CASSPRQGWNEQFF
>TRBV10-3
CAISESRVNQPQHF
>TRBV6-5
CASRTLSVNQQYF
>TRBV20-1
CSVQNIGELFF
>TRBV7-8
CASSLGWTGNQPQHF
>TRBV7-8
CASSQTINTDSHFYGYTF
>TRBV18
CASSPTGGSYNEQFF
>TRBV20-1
CSVTAGGELFF
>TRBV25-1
CASRTGGSYEQYF
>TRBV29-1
CSVVSREKLFF
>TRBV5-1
CASSLHRGGGELFF